The rows below give T cell receptor beta chains drawn from one sample of a study of T-cell reconstitution after alpha-beta-depleted transplantation in children. Via MiXCR, TCRdb re-called the PCR reads, giving one row per CDR3 protein. Of around 250,000 distinct CDR3 sequences in the sample, around 9.6% were seen once. The material sequenced was PBMCs from the stem cell graft donor, taken from the stem cell graft. These receptors all stem from a human donor who donated a stem cell graft to a child with SCID. CDR3s include the opening cysteine and the closing phenylalanine or tryptophan. Fields, in order: CDR3 length, V gene, CDR3 protein.

len: 15
v_gene: TRBV5-1
CDR3aa: CASSLDGLRNEKLFF

len: 13
v_gene: TRBV12-3/TRBV12-4
CDR3aa: CASSPGGPNEQFF

len: 15
v_gene: TRBV7-9
CDR3aa: CASSPLSGRAFEQYF

len: 14
v_gene: TRBV5-1
CDR3aa: CASSSGTFSYEQYF

len: 15
v_gene: TRBV7-2
CDR3aa: CASSLVWGQSGELFF

len: 16
v_gene: TRBV18
CDR3aa: CASSPPQGRGQETQYF

len: 13
v_gene: TRBV5-1
CDR3aa: CASSFVESRGYTF

len: 16
v_gene: TRBV5-1
CDR3aa: CASSYRTPQSTDTQYF

len: 14
v_gene: TRBV4-1
CDR3aa: CASSQDDLDNEQFF

len: 16
v_gene: TRBV12-3/TRBV12-4
CDR3aa: CASSPPDRAHTGELFF

len: 12
v_gene: TRBV28
CDR3aa: CASSLESYGYTF

len: 18
v_gene: TRBV3-1
CDR3aa: CASSPGLTSGGALGEQFF

len: 16
v_gene: TRBV5-1
CDR3aa: CASSTGLAGVQETQYF

len: 13
v_gene: TRBV25-1
CDR3aa: CASMVDYNSPLHF

len: 13
v_gene: TRBV5-5
CDR3aa: CASSLIGVTEAFF

len: 16
v_gene: TRBV25-1
CDR3aa: CASSELTGGWEETQYF

len: 13
v_gene: TRBV27
CDR3aa: CASSGPSTDTQYF

len: 14
v_gene: TRBV12-3/TRBV12-4
CDR3aa: CASRVTGLNTEAFF

len: 18
v_gene: TRBV15
CDR3aa: CATSRAVVRGGRGETQYF

len: 15
v_gene: TRBV5-1
CDR3aa: CASSSEGGSNQPQHF

len: 13
v_gene: TRBV27
CDR3aa: CASSPWDAGTQYF

len: 14
v_gene: TRBV9
CDR3aa: CASSPGTAAYEQYF

len: 14
v_gene: TRBV6-2/TRBV6-3
CDR3aa: CASVESTAKYEQYF

len: 14
v_gene: TRBV9
CDR3aa: CASSVGVRADTQYF

len: 14
v_gene: TRBV5-1
CDR3aa: CATLNRGNPSEQYF

len: 15
v_gene: TRBV5-6
CDR3aa: CASSLLGPGNQPQHF

len: 11
v_gene: TRBV29-1
CDR3aa: CSVVLSVEAFF

len: 15
v_gene: TRBV5-1
CDR3aa: CASSLVPGEGNTIYF

len: 14
v_gene: TRBV7-9
CDR3aa: CASSLEEENVEAFF

len: 15
v_gene: TRBV7-2
CDR3aa: CASSLLGTSYNEQFF

len: 15
v_gene: TRBV29-1
CDR3aa: CSVRAEDGYSYEQYF

len: 15
v_gene: TRBV3-1
CDR3aa: CASSPTPGPQETQYF

len: 15
v_gene: TRBV7-7
CDR3aa: CASSTGTGGYYGYTF

len: 16
v_gene: TRBV7-7
CDR3aa: CASSLGASKGTDTQYF

len: 17
v_gene: TRBV13
CDR3aa: CASSPPEGTRFQETQYF

len: 15
v_gene: TRBV12-3/TRBV12-4
CDR3aa: CASSWGLAGKETQYF

len: 15
v_gene: TRBV12-3/TRBV12-4
CDR3aa: CASRGTGVTKNIQYF

len: 14
v_gene: TRBV2
CDR3aa: CASSDWSSGNTIYF

len: 15
v_gene: TRBV9
CDR3aa: CASSVGGASTDTQYF

len: 13
v_gene: TRBV2
CDR3aa: CASSRDMSIEQYF

len: 14
v_gene: TRBV5-6
CDR3aa: CASSRGTNTGELFF

len: 14
v_gene: TRBV4-1
CDR3aa: CASSQAGPHYEQYF

len: 17
v_gene: TRBV4-1
CDR3aa: CASSQGWGTGNYNEQFF

len: 14
v_gene: TRBV5-3
CDR3aa: CASGPGLVADTQYF

len: 15
v_gene: TRBV18
CDR3aa: CASSPPQGGNTEAFF

len: 15
v_gene: TRBV5-1
CDR3aa: CASSLGGHSQETQYF

len: 14
v_gene: TRBV6-1
CDR3aa: CASSQTGENTEAFF

len: 14
v_gene: TRBV12-3/TRBV12-4
CDR3aa: CASSPVEENTEAFF

len: 14
v_gene: TRBV20-1
CDR3aa: CSASAWTGLGGYTF

len: 14
v_gene: TRBV12-5
CDR3aa: CASGMSGGALAQYF

len: 16
v_gene: TRBV5-1
CDR3aa: CASSFFSGTTNTEAFF

len: 10
v_gene: TRBV7-9
CDR3aa: CASAGNTIYF

len: 14
v_gene: TRBV5-1
CDR3aa: CASRRGGVGETQYF

len: 17
v_gene: TRBV7-9
CDR3aa: CASSSTDRGGQTDTQYF